These 7 T cell receptor beta chains share one sample of origin, sequenced in a study of technical replicates of blood from a few donors. Some clones are missing from TCRdb's copy, which holds only in-frame ones; the method was immunoSEQ multiplex PCR. The data hold approximately 92,000 clones, with about 95% observed a single time. Sequenced input: T cells isolated from PBMCs. These receptors were collected from a human donor in good health.

The chain uses TRBV28 and TRBJ1-1, with a weak D call TRBD1 (5 bases). CDR1 is MDHEN, CDR2 SYDVKM, per germline. The CDR3 has 18 amino acids. V dropped 5 bases and J dropped 4 bases, with 26 bases sitting between them. This CDR3 reads CASSPLTPDSLWATEAFF. The CDR3, as DNA: TGTGCCAGCAGTCCGCTCACCCCTGACAGTTTATGGGCCACTGAAGCTTTCTTT.

The J gene is TRBJ1-1, the V gene TRBV7-2, with no clear D. This CDR3 has 14 residues. Germline CDR1 SGHTA, CDR2 FQGNSA. V lost 8 bases, J lost 8 bases, and 21 bases lay in between. The CDR3 coding sequence is TGTGCCAGCGCCCCCCCCACAGCCCACGTGGAAGCTTTCTTT. The encoded protein is CASAPPTAHVEAFF.

CDR3 protein: CSVYRDNVGKNIQYF. In nucleotides, the CDR3 is TGCAGCGTCTACCGGGACAATGTGGGCAAAAACATTCAGTACTTC. This chain uses TRBV29-1 with TRBJ2-4; D possibly corresponds to TRBD1 (6 bases). The CDR3 has 15 amino acids. Looked up from germline, CDR1 is SQVTM and CDR2 is ANQGSEA. The V end lost 6 bases, the J end lost 3 bases, and 18 bases lay between the germline ends.

The V call is TRBV11-3, the J call TRBJ2-5, with 7 bases fitting TRBD2. Germline trimming cut 5 bases from V and 0 bases from J; bases unmatched to any gene: 9. This CDR3 spans 16 amino acids. The germline V gene encodes CDR1 SGHNT and CDR2 YENEEA. The CDR3 coding sequence is TGTGCCAGCAGCCCTGCCCGGCTAGCGGACCAAGAGACCCAGTACTTC. Its translation is CASSPARLADQETQYF.

The chain employs TRBV5-1 and TRBJ2-5; no firm D call. The V end was cut by 0 bases, the J end by 2 bases, with 11 bases between. There are 15 residues in the CDR3. The germline CDR1 and CDR2 sequences are SGHRS and YFSETQ. CDR3 DNA sequence: TGCGCCAGCAGCTTGGGACACCGTTATCAAGAGACCCAGTACTTC. This gives the protein CASSLGHRYQETQYF.

The chain combines TRBV5-1 with TRBJ1-6; no clear D. CDR3 length: 18 amino acids. The V and J ends lost 3 bases and 0 bases respectively, with 16 bases between them. Germline CDR1 is SGHRS and CDR2 is YFSETQ. The CDR3 region is CASSSGNSLSSYNSPLHF. CDR3 bases: TGCGCCAGCAGCTCCGGGAATTCCCTGAGCTCCTATAATTCACCCCTCCACTTT.

The sample holds a few counts of this clone. The chain couples TRBV9 to TRBJ1-1; D gene ambiguous. Trimming stripped 3 bases from V and 0 bases from J, with 9 bases between. The CDR3 runs to 14 residues. CDR1 is SGDLS, CDR2 YYNGEE, per germline. The CDR3 here is CASSGREVNTEAFF. Written as DNA, the CDR3 is TGTGCCAGCAGCGGTCGGGAGGTGAACACTGAAGCTTTCTTT.